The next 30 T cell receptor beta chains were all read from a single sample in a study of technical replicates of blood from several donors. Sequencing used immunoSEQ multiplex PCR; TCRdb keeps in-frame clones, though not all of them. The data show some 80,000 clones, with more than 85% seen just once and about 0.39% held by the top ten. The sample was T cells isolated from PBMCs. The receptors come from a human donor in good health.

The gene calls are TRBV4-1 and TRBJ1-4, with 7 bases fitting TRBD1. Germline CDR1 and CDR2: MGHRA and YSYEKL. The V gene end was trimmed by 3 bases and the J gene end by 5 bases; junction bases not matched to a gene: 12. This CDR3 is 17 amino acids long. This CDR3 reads CASSHLGKGGANEKLFF. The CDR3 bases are TGCGCCAGCAGCCACTTAGGGAAAGGGGGCGCGAATGAAAAACTGTTTTTT.

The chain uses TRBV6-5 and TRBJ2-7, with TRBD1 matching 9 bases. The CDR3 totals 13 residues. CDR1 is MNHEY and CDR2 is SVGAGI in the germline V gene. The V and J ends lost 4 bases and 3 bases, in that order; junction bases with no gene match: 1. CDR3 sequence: CASSWTGVYEQYF. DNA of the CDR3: TGTGCCAGCAGTTGGACAGGGGTCTACGAGCAGTACTTC.

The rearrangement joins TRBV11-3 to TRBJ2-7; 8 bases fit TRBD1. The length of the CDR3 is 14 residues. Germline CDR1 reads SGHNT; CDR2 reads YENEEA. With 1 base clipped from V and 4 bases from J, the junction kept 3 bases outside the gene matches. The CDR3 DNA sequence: TGTGCCAGCAGCTTAGGGCAGGGGGCTTACGAGCAGTACTTC. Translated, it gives CASSLGQGAYEQYF.

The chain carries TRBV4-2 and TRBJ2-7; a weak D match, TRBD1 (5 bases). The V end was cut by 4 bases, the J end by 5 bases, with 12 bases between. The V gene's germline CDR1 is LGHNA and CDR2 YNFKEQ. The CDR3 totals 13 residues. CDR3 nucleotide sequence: TGTGCCAGCAGCCTAGGGGTTTTAGACGAGCAGTACTTC. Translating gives CASSLGVLDEQYF.

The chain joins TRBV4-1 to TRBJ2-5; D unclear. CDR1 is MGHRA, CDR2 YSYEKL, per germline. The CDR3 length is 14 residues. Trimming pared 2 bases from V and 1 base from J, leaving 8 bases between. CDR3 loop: CASSQRWAQETQYF. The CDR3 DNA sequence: TGCGCCAGCAGCCAACGCTGGGCCCAAGAGACCCAGTACTTC.

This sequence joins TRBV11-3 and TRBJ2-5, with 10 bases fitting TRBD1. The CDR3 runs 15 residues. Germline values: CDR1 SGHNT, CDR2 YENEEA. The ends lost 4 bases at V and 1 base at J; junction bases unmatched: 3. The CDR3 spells CASSSRTGGQETQYF. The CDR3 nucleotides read TGTGCCAGCAGCTCCCGGACAGGGGGCCAAGAGACCCAGTACTTC.

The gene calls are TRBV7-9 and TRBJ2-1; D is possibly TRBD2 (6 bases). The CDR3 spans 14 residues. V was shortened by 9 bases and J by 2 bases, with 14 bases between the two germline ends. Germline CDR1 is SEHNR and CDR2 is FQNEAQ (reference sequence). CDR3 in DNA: TGTGCCAGTGACCGGGGGAACCCCTACAATGAGCAGTTCTTC. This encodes CASDRGNPYNEQFF.

The DNA for the CDR3 is TGTGCCAGCCGGACCGGGACTAGCGGGAACTACGAGCAGTACTTC. This gives the protein CASRTGTSGNYEQYF. The J gene is TRBJ2-7, the V gene TRBV27, with 13 positions matching TRBD2. V lost 8 bases, J lost 3 bases, and 7 bases stayed unmatched. The CDR3 runs to 15 residues. Germline CDR1 is MNHEY and CDR2 is SMNVEV (reference sequence).

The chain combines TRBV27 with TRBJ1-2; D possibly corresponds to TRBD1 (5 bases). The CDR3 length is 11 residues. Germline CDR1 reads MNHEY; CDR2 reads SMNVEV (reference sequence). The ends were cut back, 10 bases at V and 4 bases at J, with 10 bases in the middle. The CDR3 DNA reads TGTGCCACCTCGGGGGGCTATGGCTACACCTTC. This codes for CATSGGYGYTF.

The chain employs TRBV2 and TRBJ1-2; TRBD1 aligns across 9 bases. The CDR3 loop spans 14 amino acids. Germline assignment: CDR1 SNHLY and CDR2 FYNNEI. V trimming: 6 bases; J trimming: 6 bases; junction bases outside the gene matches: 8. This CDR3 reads CASSSRQGVNGYTF. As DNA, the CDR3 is TGTGCCAGCAGCTCCAGACAGGGGGTAAATGGCTACACCTTC.

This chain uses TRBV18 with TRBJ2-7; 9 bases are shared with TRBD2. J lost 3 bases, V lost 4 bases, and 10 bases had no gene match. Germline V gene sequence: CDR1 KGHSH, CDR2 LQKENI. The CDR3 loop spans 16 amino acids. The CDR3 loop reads CASSRRLETSGYEQYF. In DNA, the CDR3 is TGTGCCAGCTCACGGCGGTTGGAGACTAGCGGCTACGAGCAGTACTTC.

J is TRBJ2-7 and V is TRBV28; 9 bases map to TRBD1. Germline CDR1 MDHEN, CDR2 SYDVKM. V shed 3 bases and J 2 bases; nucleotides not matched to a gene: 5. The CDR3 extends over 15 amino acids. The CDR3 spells CASSLGTGMTYEQYF. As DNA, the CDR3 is TGTGCCAGCAGTTTGGGGACAGGGATGACCTACGAGCAGTACTTC.

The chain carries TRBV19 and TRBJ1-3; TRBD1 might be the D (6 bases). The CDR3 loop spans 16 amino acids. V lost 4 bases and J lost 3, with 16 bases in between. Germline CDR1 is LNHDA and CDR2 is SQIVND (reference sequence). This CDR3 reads CASSTTGFWGGNTIYF. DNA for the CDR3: TGTGCCAGTAGTACTACAGGGTTTTGGGGTGGAAACACCATATATTTT.

CDR3 DNA: TGTGCCAGTCATGCCCGGGGACAGTATAGCAATCAGCCCCAGCATTTT. It encodes CASHARGQYSNQPQHF. This chain joins TRBV6-6 and TRBJ1-5; 7 nucleotides agree with TRBD1. The trim removed 9 bases at V and 0 bases at J, leaving 11 bases unmatched. There are 16 residues in the CDR3. CDR1 MNHNY and CDR2 SVGAGI come from the germline V gene (reference sequence).

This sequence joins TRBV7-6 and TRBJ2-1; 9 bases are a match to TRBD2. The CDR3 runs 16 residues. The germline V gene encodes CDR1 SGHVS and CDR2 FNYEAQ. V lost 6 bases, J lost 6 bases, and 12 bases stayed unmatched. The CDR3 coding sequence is TGTGCCAGCAGTCTCCGTTTAGCGGGAGAAGCCAATGAGCAGTTCTTC. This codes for CASSLRLAGEANEQFF.

Here the CDR3 DNA reads TGCGCCAGCAGCTTGAGCGGCTACGAGCAGTACTTC. It yields the protein CASSLSGYEQYF. The chain links TRBV5-1 to TRBJ2-7; tentatively, D is TRBD2 (5 bases). Germline-derived CDR1 and CDR2 are SGHRS and YFSETQ. This CDR3 contains 12 residues. V lost 1 base to trimming and J lost 3 bases, with 5 bases between them. The complete variable domain, with remaining parts taken from reference TRBV5-1 and TRBJ2-7, reads KAGVTQTPRYLIKTRGQQVTLSCSPISGHRSVSWYQQTPGQGLQFLFEYFSETQRNKGNFPGRFSGRQFSNSRSEMNVSTLELGDSALYLCASSLSGYEQYFGPGTRLTVT.

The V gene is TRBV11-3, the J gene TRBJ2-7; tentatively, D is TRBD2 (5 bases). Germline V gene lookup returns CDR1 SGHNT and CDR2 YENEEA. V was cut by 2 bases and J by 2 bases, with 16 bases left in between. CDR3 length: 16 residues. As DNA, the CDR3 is TGTGCCAGCAGCTTAATGTATGGAGGAGACCCCTACGAGCAGTACTTC. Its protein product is CASSLMYGGDPYEQYF.

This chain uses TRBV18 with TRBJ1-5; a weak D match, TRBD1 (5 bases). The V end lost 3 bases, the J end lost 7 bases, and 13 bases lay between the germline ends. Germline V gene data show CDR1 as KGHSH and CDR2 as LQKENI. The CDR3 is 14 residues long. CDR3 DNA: TGTGCCAGCTCACCGCGGGGGGGGGACCAGCCCCAGCATTTT. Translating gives CASSPRGGDQPQHF.

CDR3 nucleotide sequence: TGTGCCAGCAGCTGGAGGGGTGGCGAAAAACTGTTTTTT. Residues: CASSWRGGEKLFF. This chain joins TRBV11-3 and TRBJ1-4; D possibly corresponds to TRBD1 (5 bases). This CDR3 region has 13 residues. Trimming removed 4 bases at V and 8 bases at J, with 11 bases between. Germline values: CDR1 SGHNT, CDR2 YENEEA. Full variable domain (remainder filled in from reference TRBV11-3 and TRBJ1-4): EAGVVQSPRYKIIEKKQPVAFWCNPISGHNTLYWYLQNLGQGPELLIRYENEEAVDDSQLPKDRFSAERLKGVDSTLKIQPAELGDSAVYLCASSWRGGEKLFFGSGTQLSVL.

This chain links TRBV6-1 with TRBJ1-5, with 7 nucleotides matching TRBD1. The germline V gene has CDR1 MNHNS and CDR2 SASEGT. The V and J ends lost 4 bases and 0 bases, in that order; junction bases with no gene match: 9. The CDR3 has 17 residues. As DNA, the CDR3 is TGTGCCAGCAGTGTCGGGACAGCACTGGATAGCAATCAGCCCCAGCATTTT. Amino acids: CASSVGTALDSNQPQHF.

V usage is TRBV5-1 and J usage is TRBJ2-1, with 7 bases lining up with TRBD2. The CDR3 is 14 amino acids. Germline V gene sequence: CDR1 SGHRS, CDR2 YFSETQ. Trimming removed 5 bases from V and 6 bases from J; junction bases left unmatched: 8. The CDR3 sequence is CASREGGEGNEQFF. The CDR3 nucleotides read TGCGCCAGCAGAGAAGGCGGGGAGGGCAATGAGCAGTTCTTC.

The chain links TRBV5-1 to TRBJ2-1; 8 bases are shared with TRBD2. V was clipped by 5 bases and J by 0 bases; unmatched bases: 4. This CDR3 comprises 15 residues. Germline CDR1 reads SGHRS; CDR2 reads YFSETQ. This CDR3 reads CASSVAGTSYNEQFF. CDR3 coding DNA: TGCGCCAGCAGTGTAGCGGGAACCTCCTACAATGAGCAGTTCTTC.

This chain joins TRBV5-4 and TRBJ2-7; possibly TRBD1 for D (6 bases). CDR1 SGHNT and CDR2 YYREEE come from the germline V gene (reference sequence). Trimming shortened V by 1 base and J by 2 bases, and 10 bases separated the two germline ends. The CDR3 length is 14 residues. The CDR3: CASSLFPGAYEQYF. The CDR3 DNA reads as TGTGCCAGCAGCTTGTTTCCAGGGGCCTACGAGCAGTACTTC. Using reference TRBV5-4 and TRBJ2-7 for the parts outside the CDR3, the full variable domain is ETGVTQSPTHLIKTRGQQVTLRCSSQSGHNTVSWYQQALGQGPQFIFQYYREEENGRGNFPPRFSGLQFPNYSSELNVNALELDDSALYLCASSLFPGAYEQYFGPGTRLTVT.

CDR3 region: CASSVGQGAFTEAFF. CDR3 coding DNA: TGTGCCAGCAGCGTAGGCCAGGGGGCGTTCACTGAAGCTTTCTTT. The chain links TRBV9 to TRBJ1-1; TRBD1 matches 8 bases. The CDR3 length is 15 residues. With 0 bases clipped from V and 4 bases from J, the junction kept 5 bases outside the gene matches. Germline-derived CDR1 and CDR2 are SGDLS and YYNGEE.

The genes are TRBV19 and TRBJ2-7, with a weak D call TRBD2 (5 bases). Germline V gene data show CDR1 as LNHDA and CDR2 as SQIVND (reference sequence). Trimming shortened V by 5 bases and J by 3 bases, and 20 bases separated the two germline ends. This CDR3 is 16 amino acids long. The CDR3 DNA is TGTGCCAGTAGTTCCTATCCGCTGATGAGCGGCTACGAGCAGTACTTC. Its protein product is CASSSYPLMSGYEQYF.

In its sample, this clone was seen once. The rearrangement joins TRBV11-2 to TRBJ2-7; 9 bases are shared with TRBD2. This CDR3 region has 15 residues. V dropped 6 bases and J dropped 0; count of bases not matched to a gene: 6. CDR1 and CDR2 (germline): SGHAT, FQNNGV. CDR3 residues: CASRPSGTNSYEQYF. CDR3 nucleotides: TGTGCCAGCAGACCTAGCGGGACCAACTCCTACGAGCAGTACTTC.

The CDR3 region is CATSRDRLAGSYEQYF. The CDR3 nucleotides read TGTGCCACCAGCAGAGATAGGCTAGCGGGATCCTACGAGCAGTACTTC. This rearrangement joins TRBV15 to TRBJ2-7; the match to TRBD2 covers 9 bases. CDR3 length equals 16 residues. The trim removed 0 bases at V and 1 base at J, leaving 4 bases unmatched. CDR1 and CDR2 from the germline V gene are LNHNV and YYDKDF (reference sequence).

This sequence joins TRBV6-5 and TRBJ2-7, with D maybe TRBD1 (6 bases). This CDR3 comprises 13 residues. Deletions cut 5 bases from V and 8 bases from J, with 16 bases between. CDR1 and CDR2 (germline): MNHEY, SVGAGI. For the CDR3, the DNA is TGTGCCAGCAGTGCAACAGGGCAGCGGAAGCAGTACTTC. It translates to CASSATGQRKQYF.

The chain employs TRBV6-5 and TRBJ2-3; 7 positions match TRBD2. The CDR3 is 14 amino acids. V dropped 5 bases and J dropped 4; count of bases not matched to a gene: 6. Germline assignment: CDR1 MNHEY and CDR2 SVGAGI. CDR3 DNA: TGTGCCAGCAGTCGGGGAGCGGGGCCAGATACGCAGTATTTT. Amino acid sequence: CASSRGAGPDTQYF.

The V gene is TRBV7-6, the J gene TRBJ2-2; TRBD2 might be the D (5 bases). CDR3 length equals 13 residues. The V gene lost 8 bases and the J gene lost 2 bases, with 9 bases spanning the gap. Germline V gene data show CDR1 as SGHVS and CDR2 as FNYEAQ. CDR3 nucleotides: TGTGCCAGCGGAGGTGGAAACACCGGGGAGCTGTTTTTT. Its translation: CASGGGNTGELFF.